These 26 T cell receptor beta chains were all obtained from the same sample, sequenced in a study of T cell clones after liver transplantation. The table came from immunoSEQ multiplex PCR; TCRdb's copy has only in-frame clones and leaves some out. The sample consists of approximately 50,000 clones, more than 65% of them appearing once. Source: CD4+ T cells from blood, taken 54 months after liver transplant. The receptors stem from a human patient who received a liver transplant. Among the T cells, some may be from the graft donor.

This clone was counted a few times. V gene TRBV5-1 combines with J gene TRBJ2-1; TRBD1 aligns across 7 bases. V dropped 4 bases and J dropped 2; count of bases not matched to a gene: 6. Germline CDR1 SGHRS, CDR2 YFSETQ. The CDR3 runs 15 residues. The chain's CDR3 is CASSPRQGAYNEQFF. As DNA, the CDR3 is TGCGCCAGCAGCCCGAGGCAGGGGGCCTACAATGAGCAGTTCTTC.

V and J are TRBV30 and TRBJ1-5; D might be TRBD1 (5 bases). This CDR3 comprises 13 residues. V gave up 3 bases and J gave up 5 bases, with 11 bases separating them. Germline V gene data show CDR1 as GTSNPN and CDR2 as SVGIG (reference sequence). This CDR3 reads CAWSPGPHQPQHF. Written as DNA, the CDR3 is TGTGCCTGGAGCCCGGGACCTCATCAGCCCCAGCATTTT.

The sample holds a few counts of this clone. V usage is TRBV6-6 and J usage is TRBJ1-2, with a tentative D call TRBD1 (5 bases). This CDR3 contains 12 residues. Trimming pared 6 bases from V and 13 bases from J, leaving 18 bases between. Germline-derived CDR1 and CDR2 are MNHNY and SVGAGI (reference sequence). Here the CDR3 DNA reads TGTGCCAGCAGACCCGGGACTTCCCGCCCCACCTTC. Translating gives CASRPGTSRPTF.

In this sample, this clone turned up once. CDR3 in DNA: TGTGCCAGCAGCTTGGCCCTAGGGGGCCCAGAGACCCAGTACTTC. This encodes CASSLALGGPETQYF. This chain joins TRBV11-3 and TRBJ2-5, with TRBD1 matching over 7 bases. Germline-derived CDR1 and CDR2 are SGHNT and YENEEA. The CDR3 sequence is 15 residues long. J was trimmed by 4 bases and V by 3 bases; bases with no gene match: 8.

The J gene is TRBJ2-3, the V gene TRBV6-6, with D uncertain. CDR1 is MNHNY and CDR2 is SVGAGI in the germline V gene (reference sequence). The CDR3 runs 12 residues. Trimming stripped 5 bases from V and 2 bases from J, with 5 bases between. The DNA for the CDR3 is TGTGCCAGCAGTGAGGTCACAGATACGCAGTATTTT. Translated, it gives CASSEVTDTQYF.

The chain carries TRBV5-6 and TRBJ2-7; the D gene is possibly TRBD1 (6 bases). V lost 4 bases and J lost 2, with 10 bases in between. The CDR3 contains 13 residues. Per germline, CDR1 SGHDT and CDR2 YYEEEE. CDR3 protein: CASSLWTAYEQYF. The CDR3 nucleotides are TGTGCCAGCAGCCTCTGGACAGCCTACGAGCAGTACTTC.

This chain connects TRBV6-6 to TRBJ2-2; D is perhaps TRBD1 (5 bases). The V gene lost 0 bases and the J gene lost 6 bases, with 14 bases spanning the gap. The germline CDR1 and CDR2 sequences are MNHNY and SVGAGI (reference sequence). CDR3 length: 16 residues. This CDR3 is CASSYSKGLRAGELFF. The CDR3 DNA sequence: TGTGCCAGCAGTTACTCCAAGGGGCTCAGGGCCGGGGAGCTGTTTTTT.

This rearrangement joins TRBV7-9 to TRBJ2-5, with 11 positions matching TRBD1. The germline CDR1 and CDR2 sequences are SEHNR and FQNEAQ (reference sequence). After removal of 3 bases from V and 4 bases from J, the junction contained 1 base not matched to a gene. The CDR3 runs 14 residues. The CDR3 bases are TGTGCCAGCAGCTTTGGGACAGGGGGAGAGACCCAGTACTTC. Its translation: CASSFGTGGETQYF. The full variable domain, in which reference TRBV7-9 and TRBJ2-5 provide the parts outside the CDR3, is DTGVSQNPRHKITKRGQNVTFRCDPISEHNRLYWYRQTLGQGPEFLTYFQNEAQLEKSRLLSDRFSAERPKGSFSTLEIQRTEQGDSAMYLCASSFGTGGETQYFGPGTRLLVL.

CDR3 protein: CASSKGGRSSNYGYTF. Here the CDR3 DNA reads TGTGCCAGCAGCAAAGGCGGCAGGTCCTCTAACTATGGCTACACCTTC. V and J are TRBV21-1 and TRBJ1-2. TRBV21-1 is a pseudogene locus. The CDR3 is 16 amino acids.

A few counts support this clone. The V and J genes are TRBV7-8 and TRBJ2-7, with D tentatively TRBD1 or TRBD2 (6 bases each). V dropped 1 base and J dropped 3 bases, with 25 bases sitting between them. Germline CDR1 and CDR2: SGHVS and FQNEAQ. CDR3 length: 19 amino acids. The CDR3 DNA reads TGTGCCAGCAGCTTAGGGACCCTTACAGGGAAAGGGGGGATCTACGAGCAGTACTTC. Translation gives CASSLGTLTGKGGIYEQYF.

The V and J genes are TRBV7-6 and TRBJ2-1, with 7 positions matching TRBD2. Germline CDR1 SGHVS, CDR2 FNYEAQ. The CDR3 consists of 13 residues. The V segment lost 1 base and the J segment 11 bases; nucleotides outside the gene matches: 5. The CDR3 sequence: CASSLGGGGKQFF. CDR3 nucleotide sequence: TGTGCCAGCAGCTTAGGGGGGGGAGGGAAGCAGTTCTTC.

The gene calls are TRBV7-2 and TRBJ2-1; D remains unclear. V lost 5 bases to trimming and J lost 5 bases, with 16 bases between them. Germline CDR1 SGHTA, CDR2 FQGNSA. The length of the CDR3 is 15 residues. CDR3 DNA sequence: TGTGCCAGCAGCCGTCTGCGGACCAGTAACAATGAGCAGTTCTTC. This sequence encodes CASSRLRTSNNEQFF. Drawing the rest from reference TRBV7-2 and TRBJ2-1, the complete variable domain is GAGVSQSPSNKVTEKGKDVELRCDPISGHTALYWYRQSLGQGLEFLIYFQGNSAPDKSGLPSDRFSAERTGGSVSTLTIQRTQQEDSAVYLCASSRLRTSNNEQFFGPGTRLTVL.

The chain links TRBV18 to TRBJ2-3; D is unclear. V lost 3 bases and J lost 3, with 7 bases in between. Germline V gene lookup returns CDR1 KGHSH and CDR2 LQKENI. This CDR3 is 13 amino acids long. CDR3 in amino acids: CASSPGRTDTQYF. CDR3 nucleotides: TGTGCCAGCTCACCCGGTAGAACAGATACGCAGTATTTT.

The chain links TRBV4-2 to TRBJ2-3; TRBD2 agrees at 8 bases. The germline V gene encodes CDR1 LGHNA and CDR2 YNFKEQ. The CDR3 sequence is 16 residues long. V trimming: 4 bases; J trimming: 1 base; junction bases outside the gene matches: 7. Here the CDR3 DNA reads TGTGCCAGCAGCCCCCGACTAGCGCCAGGCACAGATACGCAGTATTTT. Translation gives CASSPRLAPGTDTQYF.

This clone was detected only once. The V call is TRBV7-9, the J call TRBJ1-4; 7 bases are shared with TRBD1. Germline trimming cut 5 bases from V and 4 bases from J; bases unmatched to any gene: 7. The CDR3 consists of 15 residues. Germline V lookup: CDR1 SEHNR, CDR2 FQNEAQ (reference sequence). The DNA of the CDR3 is TGTGCCAGCAGCATACAGGGGAGGAATAATGAAAAACTGTTTTTT. It yields the protein CASSIQGRNNEKLFF. Full variable domain (rest looked up from reference TRBV7-9 and TRBJ1-4): DTGVSQNPRHKITKRGQNVTFRCDPISEHNRLYWYRQTLGQGPEFLTYFQNEAQLEKSRLLSDRFSAERPKGSFSTLEIQRTEQGDSAMYLCASSIQGRNNEKLFFGSGTQLSVL.

The chain has TRBV11-2 and TRBJ1-1; D ambiguous. The CDR3 spans 12 residues. V lost 2 bases, J lost 9 bases, and 10 bases lay in between. Per germline, CDR1 SGHAT and CDR2 FQNNGV. In DNA form, the CDR3 reads TGTGCCAGCAGCTTAAGCTTCTATCAAGCTTTCTTT. Translating it yields CASSLSFYQAFF.

This clone was counted at least ten times. The rearrangement links TRBV2 to TRBJ2-1; D remains ambiguous. Trimming shortened V by 6 bases and J by 8 bases, and 8 bases separated the two germline ends. The CDR3 is 11 amino acids. Germline V gene sequence: CDR1 SNHLY, CDR2 FYNNEI. The CDR3 nucleotides are TGTGCCAGCAGCTATGGGGATGAGCAGTTCTTC. The encoded protein is CASSYGDEQFF.

This sequence joins TRBV10-1 and TRBJ1-1; D gene ambiguous. Germline V CDR1 and CDR2: WNHNN, SYGVQD (reference sequence). Trimming took off 5 bases at V and 5 bases at J, with 15 bases between the two ends. This CDR3 comprises 14 residues. The CDR3 sequence: CASSNRREATEAFF. In DNA form, the CDR3 reads TGCGCCAGCAGTAACCGTCGGGAGGCTACTGAAGCTTTCTTT.

This sequence joins TRBV11-2 and TRBJ1-6; TRBD1 might be the D (5 bases). The germline V gene has CDR1 SGHAT and CDR2 FQNNGV. Trimming took off 5 bases at V and 2 bases at J, with 16 bases between the two ends. There are 17 residues in the CDR3. The CDR3 loop is CASSPLRGNPYNSPLHF. The CDR3 bases are TGTGCCAGCAGCCCACTTCGGGGGAATCCCTATAATTCACCCCTCCACTTT. The complete variable domain, with remaining parts taken from reference TRBV11-2 and TRBJ1-6, reads EAGVAQSPRYKIIEKRQSVAFWCNPISGHATLYWYQQILGQGPKLLIQFQNNGVVDDSQLPKDRFSAERLKGVDSTLKIQPAKLEDSAVYLCASSPLRGNPYNSPLHFGNGTRLTVT.

The genes are TRBV28 and TRBJ1-6; the D gene is possibly TRBD1 (6 bases). This CDR3 is 12 amino acids long. The ends were cut back, 10 bases at V and 9 bases at J, with 13 bases in the middle. Germline CDR1 MDHEN, CDR2 SYDVKM. CDR3 amino acids: CAIAGARSPLHF. The CDR3 DNA follows: TGTGCCATTGCAGGGGCTCGTTCACCCCTCCACTTT.

This chain joins TRBV2 and TRBJ1-2, with unresolved D. V gave up 4 bases and J gave up 0 bases, with 9 bases separating them. The CDR3 has 14 amino acids. CDR1 SNHLY and CDR2 FYNNEI come from the germline V gene. The CDR3, as DNA: TGTGCCAGCAGTGTCGGCAGTCCTAACTATGGCTACACCTTC. Its translation is CASSVGSPNYGYTF.

In the case of this clone: This sample also contains other DNA sequences that code for the same CDR3. The chain carries TRBV28 and TRBJ2-3; TRBD1 matches 7 bases. Germline loops: CDR1 MDHEN, CDR2 SYDVKM. V shed 6 bases and J 2 bases; nucleotides not matched to a gene: 5. CDR3 length: 14 amino acids. The CDR3 sequence is CASSSGQATDTQYF. For the CDR3, the DNA is TGTGCCAGCAGCTCCGGACAGGCCACAGATACGCAGTATTTT.

The rearrangement links TRBV18 to TRBJ2-1, with TRBD1 matching 10 bases. The V gene end was trimmed by 0 bases and the J gene end by 7 bases; junction bases not matched to a gene: 6. The CDR3 has 16 amino acids. The germline gives CDR1 KGHSH, CDR2 LQKENI. In DNA form, the CDR3 reads TGTGCCAGCTCACCACCTTCGACAGGGGGCTTAAATGAGCAGTTCTTC. Translating gives CASSPPSTGGLNEQFF.

The genes are TRBV10-3 and TRBJ1-3; no reliable D call. Trimming left V 8 bases short and J 2 bases short, with 13 bases between. The germline gives CDR1 ENHRY, CDR2 SYGVKD. The CDR3 has 14 residues. CDR3 sequence reads: CAIGPGGTGNTIYF. CDR3 nucleotides: TGTGCCATCGGACCGGGAGGGACTGGAAACACCATATATTTT.

The CDR3 region has the DNA TGCGCCAGCAGTGAGTTGACGGGCACTGAAGCTTTCTTT. This encodes CASSELTGTEAFF. The chain has TRBV10-2 and TRBJ1-1; D is undetermined. The CDR3 totals 13 residues. Trimming took 1 base from V and 4 from J, leaving 7 bases between them. The germline CDR1 and CDR2 sequences are WSHSY and SAAADI.

The chain combines TRBV28 with TRBJ1-3, with D perhaps matching TRBD1 (6 bases). The CDR3 has 13 amino acids. Per the germline V gene, CDR1 is MDHEN and CDR2 is SYDVKM. With 4 bases removed from V and 5 bases from J, the gap between germline ends came to 9 bases. This CDR3 is CASSWTARNTIYF. Here the CDR3 DNA reads TGTGCCAGCAGTTGGACAGCTAGAAACACCATATATTTT.